This T cell receptor beta chain was captured in a study of vaccination effects on CD4 cells after COVID-19. Overall study: Before any sequencing was done, the ViraFEST assay used viral peptide pools to expand antigen-specific CD4+ T cells.

On this clone itself: Antigen specificity is unknown.

This CDR3 spans 13 amino acids. The germline V and J ends were trimmed by 5 bases and 13 bases, with 17 bases remaining between them. Per the germline V gene, CDR1 is SGHTA and CDR2 is FQGTGA. Once cultured for nine to ten days, the cells underwent separation to obtain CD4+ T cells. Each participant was given two doses of one vaccine (BNT162b2 or mRNA-1273). Prior SARS-CoV-2 infection was absent in the vaccine recipients, as shown by negative nucleocapsid antibodies. Generated by immunoSEQ multiplex PCR, the TCRdb table keeps only in-frame clones and is missing some. Here the sample spans just under 75,000 clones, 73% being singletons.

Material: CD4+ T cells from PBMCs cultured without peptide, obtained after COVID-19 vaccination. The TCR originated in a human donor who received a COVID-19 vaccine. The chain links TRBV7-3 to TRBJ1-4; the D gene is possibly TRBD1 (5 bases). The CDR3 coding sequence is TGTGCCAGCAGCCTACTCGATGGGGGAAGACTGTTTTTT. Translating gives CASSLLDGGRLFF.